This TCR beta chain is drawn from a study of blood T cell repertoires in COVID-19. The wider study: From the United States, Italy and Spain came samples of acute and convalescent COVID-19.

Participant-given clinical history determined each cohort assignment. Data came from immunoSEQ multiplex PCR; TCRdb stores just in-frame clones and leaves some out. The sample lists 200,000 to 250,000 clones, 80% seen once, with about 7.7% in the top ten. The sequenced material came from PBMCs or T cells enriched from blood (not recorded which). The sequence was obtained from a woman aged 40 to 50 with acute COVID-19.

Here the CDR3 reads CASSSFGTAQETQYF. In DNA, the CDR3 is TGCGCCAGCAGCTCTTTTGGGACTGCACAAGAGACCCAGTACTTC. The chain has TRBV5-1 and TRBJ2-5; D is possibly TRBD2 (6 bases). V lost 3 bases, J lost 2 bases, and 14 bases lay in between. Germline values: CDR1 SGHRS, CDR2 YFSETQ. The length of the CDR3 is 15 residues. The whole variable domain, remainder taken from reference TRBV5-1 and TRBJ2-5, is KAGVTQTPRYLIKTRGQQVTLSCSPISGHRSVSWYQQTPGQGLQFLFEYFSETQRNKGNFPGRFSGRQFSNSRSEMNVSTLELGDSALYLCASSSFGTAQETQYFGPGTRLLVL.